This TCR beta chain derives from a study of control samples from healthy donors and cancer patients. Germline CDR1 and CDR2: LNHDA and SQIVND (reference sequence). Trimming cost V 8 bases and J 5 bases; bases outside gene matches: 8. This CDR3 has 13 residues. Clones were sequenced by immunoSEQ multiplex PCR, and TCRdb holds only the in-frame ones, with some missing. This table holds roughly 140,000 clones, over 85% found once. This clone was found once. V is TRBV19 and J is TRBJ1-2, with 7 nucleotides matching TRBD1. Sequencing used blood. This sequence was found in a man between 50 and 59 years old in good health. CDR3: CASWSTGRYGYTF. CDR3 nucleotide sequence: TGTGCCAGTTGGTCGACAGGGAGGTATGGCTACACCTTC.